The 9 T cell receptor beta chains below were found in one sample sequenced in a study of TIL therapy for anti-PD-1-resistant metastatic lung cancer (dated by TCRdb to the early 2020s). TCR beta CDR3 regions were amplified from genomic DNA by bias-controlled multiplex PCR with the immunoSEQ v3 hsTCRB kit. In TCRdb, the immuneACCESS table is reduced to in-frame sequences with V and J assigned. These tables do not hold every clone; where another copy was compared, an unresolved V gene accounts for under half, and the others remain unexplained. Here the sample has 50,000 to 65,000 clones; around 69% occur a single time. The top ten clonotypes cover less than 8% of the sample. Explained via the paper, the time point label denotes: pre-treatment sample, taken before nivolumab and TIL therapy. This specimen consisted of blood, obtained at baseline. These TCRs come from a person between 25 and 79 years old with non-small cell lung cancer.

The chain has TRBV7-2 and TRBJ2-7; 12 positions match TRBD2. The CDR3 has 16 amino acids. In germline, CDR1 is SGHTA, CDR2 FQGNSA. V gave up 4 bases and J gave up 6 bases; unmatched junction bases: 10. CDR3 in DNA: TGTGCCAGCAGCTCCCAAAGACTAGCGGGAGAGGGCGAGCAGTACTTC. It is translated as CASSSQRLAGEGEQYF.

This chain joins TRBV5-1 and TRBJ1-3; D gene uncertain. Germline loops: CDR1 SGHRS, CDR2 YFSETQ. The CDR3 contains 14 residues. Trimming took 2 bases from V and 0 from J, leaving 6 bases between them. Here the CDR3 reads CASSLYGSGNTIYF. The CDR3 DNA reads TGCGCCAGCAGCTTATATGGCTCTGGAAACACCATATATTTT. Full variable domain (missing parts from reference TRBV5-1 and TRBJ1-3): KAGVTQTPRYLIKTRGQQVTLSCSPISGHRSVSWYQQTPGQGLQFLFEYFSETQRNKGNFPGRFSGRQFSNSRSEMNVSTLELGDSALYLCASSLYGSGNTIYFGEGSWLTVV.

The gene calls are TRBV10-3 and TRBJ2-1; 7 positions match TRBD2. This CDR3 has 15 amino acids. V was clipped by 0 bases and J by 4 bases; unmatched bases: 3. Germline values: CDR1 ENHRY, CDR2 SYGVKD. As DNA, the CDR3 is TGTGCCATCAGTGAGTCGGGACTAAATTACAATGAGCAGTTCTTC. It specifies CAISESGLNYNEQFF.

This chain uses TRBV28 with TRBJ2-7; TRBD1 matches at 10 bases. J was trimmed by 2 bases and V by 6 bases; bases with no gene match: 4. Looked up from germline, CDR1 is MDHEN and CDR2 is SYDVKM. The CDR3 loop spans 14 amino acids. The CDR3 here is CASSSGTGAYEQYF. CDR3 coding DNA: TGTGCCAGCAGCTCCGGGACAGGGGCCTACGAGCAGTACTTC.

This chain uses TRBV6-5 with TRBJ2-7, with D hard to call. CDR1 is MNHEY and CDR2 is SVGAGI in the germline V gene. This CDR3 spans 13 amino acids. Trimming cost V 5 bases and J 6 bases, with 14 bases left between them. DNA for the CDR3: TGTGCCAGCAGTCCCAGCCCCGGGCGCGAGCAGTACTTC. The encoded protein is CASSPSPGREQYF.

The genes are TRBV6-1 and TRBJ1-5; no firm D call. Trimming pared 4 bases from V and 2 bases from J, leaving 12 bases between. The CDR3 runs to 15 residues. The V gene's germline CDR1 is MNHNS and CDR2 SASEGT. In DNA, the CDR3 is TGTGCCAGCAGTGGATTGCTGAGTGGCAATCAGCCCCAGCATTTT. Translated, it gives CASSGLLSGNQPQHF.

This chain joins TRBV5-1 and TRBJ1-4; the D is unclear. CDR3 length: 14 residues. V lost 0 bases, J lost 5 bases, and 8 bases lay in between. The germline V gene has CDR1 SGHRS and CDR2 YFSETQ. This CDR3 reads CASSLETRNEKLFF. Written as DNA, the CDR3 is TGCGCCAGCAGCTTGGAGACGAGGAATGAAAAACTGTTTTTT.

This clone has only a few counts. This chain connects TRBV7-9 to TRBJ2-5; D not certain. This CDR3 contains 14 residues. CDR1 is SEHNR, CDR2 FQNEAQ, per germline (reference sequence). Trimming took 3 bases from V and 1 from J, leaving 9 bases between them. The CDR3 sequence: CASSFTTLQETQYF. CDR3 coding DNA: TGTGCCAGCAGCTTTACTACTCTCCAAGAGACCCAGTACTTC. The variable domain in full, completed from reference TRBV7-9 and TRBJ2-5, reads DTGVSQNPRHKITKRGQNVTFRCDPISEHNRLYWYRQTLGQGPEFLTYFQNEAQLEKSRLLSDRFSAERPKGSFSTLEIQRTEQGDSAMYLCASSFTTLQETQYFGPGTRLLVL.

The chain is built from TRBV18 and TRBJ1-2; no clear D. The V gene's germline CDR1 is KGHSH and CDR2 LQKENI. The CDR3 runs 14 residues. V was pared by 0 bases and J by 4 bases, with 9 bases between. The CDR3 DNA reads as TGTGCCAGCTCACCACCGACCAGAACCTATGGCTACACCTTC. Residues: CASSPPTRTYGYTF.